These 15 T cell receptor beta chains came from one sample sequenced in a study of beta chain features in type 1 diabetes. The sequenced template was cDNA made from the entire isolated RNA. Only in-frame clones appear in the TCRdb table, and some are missing; sequencing was by immunoSEQ multiplex PCR. The data contain hundreds of thousands of clones, approximately 31% of them singletons. Sequencing used naive CD4+ T cells from blood. The receptors originated from a man aged 18 to 30 in good health.

This clone showed up just a few times. The chain carries TRBV15 and TRBJ2-1; D is possibly TRBD2 (5 bases). In germline, CDR1 is LNHNV, CDR2 YYDKDF (reference sequence). The CDR3 contains 15 residues. Trimming pared 7 bases from V and 0 bases from J, leaving 13 bases between. The CDR3 here is CATMAERSSYNEQFF. The CDR3 DNA reads TGTGCCACCATGGCCGAGCGGAGCTCCTACAATGAGCAGTTCTTC.

This clone has only a few counts. The chain links TRBV7-3 to TRBJ2-1; weak D call: TRBD1 (5 bases). Per the germline V gene, CDR1 is SGHTA and CDR2 is FQGTGA. The CDR3 runs 14 residues. The V gene lost 5 bases and the J gene lost 5 bases, with 13 bases spanning the gap. The CDR3 DNA reads TGTGCCAGCAGCCCTATAAAGGGGCACAATGAGCAGTTCTTC. Protein: CASSPIKGHNEQFF.

With regard to this clone: The sample holds other DNA sequences that translate to the same CDR3. The V and J genes are TRBV30 and TRBJ1-5; tentatively, D is TRBD1 (5 bases). CDR1 is GTSNPN and CDR2 is SVGIG in the germline V gene (reference sequence). The CDR3 totals 13 residues. V was shortened by 2 bases and J by 2 bases, with 7 bases between the two germline ends. The CDR3, as DNA: TGTGCCTGGAGTACCAGGGGCAATCAGCCCCAGCATTTT. Encoded protein: CAWSTRGNQPQHF.

This chain connects TRBV29-1 to TRBJ2-7; 8 nucleotides line up with TRBD2. Germline CDR1 and CDR2: SQVTM and ANQGSEA. This CDR3 is built from 13 residues. After removal of 4 bases from V and 0 bases from J, the junction contained 2 bases not matched to a gene. Here the CDR3 DNA reads TGCAGCGTTGCGGGGGGGGTCTCCTACGAGCAGTACTTC. This sequence encodes CSVAGGVSYEQYF.

This clone was counted between two and nine times. The V gene is TRBV10-3, the J gene TRBJ1-1; D is uncertain. Germline V gives CDR1 ENHRY, CDR2 SYGVKD. Trimming cost V 10 bases and J 4 bases, with 13 bases left between them. This CDR3 has 12 residues. The chain's CDR3 is CATREGGTEAFF. CDR3 DNA: TGTGCCACCCGGGAGGGAGGCACTGAAGCTTTCTTT.

This clone was observed a single time. J is TRBJ2-4 and V is TRBV4-3; 12 bases line up with TRBD2. CDR1 LGHNA and CDR2 YSLEER come from the germline V gene. V lost 5 bases to trimming and J lost 4 bases; unmatched junction nucleotides: 6. This CDR3 comprises 16 residues. CDR3 sequence (DNA): TGCGCCAGCAGCATACGGACTAGCGGGATGAAAAACATTCAGTACTTC. Residues: CASSIRTSGMKNIQYF.

The rearrangement joins TRBV30 to TRBJ1-1, with TRBD1 matching 9 bases. This CDR3 contains 15 residues. V lost 4 bases and J lost 1; bases outside the gene matches: 7. Germline loops: CDR1 GTSNPN, CDR2 SVGIG (reference sequence). The CDR3 nucleotides read TGTGCCTGGAACCGGGACAGGGTGGAGAACACTGAAGCTTTCTTT. Its translation is CAWNRDRVENTEAFF. Filled out from reference TRBV30 and TRBJ1-1, the complete variable domain reads SQTIHQWPATLVQPVGSPLSLECTVEGTSNPNLYWYRQAAGRGLQLLFYSVGIGQISSEVPQNLSASRPQDRQFILSSKKLLLSDSGFYLCAWNRDRVENTEAFFGQGTRLTVV.

This clone has a handful of counts. This chain joins TRBV5-4 and TRBJ2-3; the D gene is possibly TRBD2 (6 bases). V lost 4 bases and J lost 2, with 17 bases in between. CDR3 length: 16 residues. Germline loops: CDR1 SGHNT, CDR2 YYREEE (reference sequence). CDR3 DNA sequence: TGTGCCAGCAGCCCCCCTGCGGGGACTTACACAGATACGCAGTATTTT. This gives the protein CASSPPAGTYTDTQYF.

This clone was seen a few times. At the DNA level, this CDR3 is encoded by other sequences in the same sample as well. The chain uses TRBV12-5 and TRBJ2-3; D is unresolved. V gave up 5 bases and J gave up 0 bases, with 3 bases separating them. Germline-derived CDR1 and CDR2 are LGHNT and FRNRAP. There are 12 residues in the CDR3. The CDR3 nucleotides read TGTGCTAGTGGTCCCAGCACAGATACGCAGTATTTT. Translating gives CASGPSTDTQYF.

This clone was observed a few times. The rearrangement links TRBV7-2 to TRBJ1-1, with D possibly being TRBD1 (5 bases). The CDR3 sequence is 14 residues long. Germline-derived CDR1 and CDR2 are SGHTA and FQGNSA. V dropped 2 bases and J dropped 1 base, with 8 bases sitting between them. The chain's CDR3 is CASSLSQGNTEAFF. In nucleotides, the CDR3 is TGTGCCAGCAGCTTATCCCAGGGGAACACTGAAGCTTTCTTT.

CDR3 region: CASSVERRGKYNEQFF. The CDR3 region has the DNA TGTGCCAGCAGCGTGGAGCGCAGGGGCAAGTACAATGAGCAGTTCTTC. The J gene is TRBJ2-1, the V gene TRBV9; possibly TRBD1 for D (6 bases). The CDR3 covers 16 residues. The germline gives CDR1 SGDLS, CDR2 YYNGEE. Trimming pared 2 bases from V and 4 bases from J, leaving 16 bases between.

The chain is built from TRBV30 and TRBJ1-4; TRBD1 agrees at 9 bases. With V trimmed by 5 bases and J by 10 bases, 8 bases remained unmatched. The germline V gene encodes CDR1 GTSNPN and CDR2 SVGIG (reference sequence). The CDR3 is made up of 13 amino acids. The CDR3 DNA is TGTGCCTGGGAGGGACAGGGCGAAGGAAAACTGTTTTTT. Translating gives CAWEGQGEGKLFF.

This clone appeared a few times. This sequence joins TRBV15 and TRBJ1-2; the D is unclear. This CDR3 is 12 amino acids long. Deletions cut 0 bases from V and 8 bases from J, with 7 bases between. CDR1 LNHNV and CDR2 YYDKDF come from the germline V gene (reference sequence). The CDR3 sequence is CATSRDNFGYTF. CDR3 sequence (DNA): TGTGCCACCAGCAGAGATAACTTCGGCTACACCTTC.

This sequence joins TRBV5-1 and TRBJ2-7; 7 bases fit TRBD1. The CDR3 has 14 residues. CDR1 is SGHRS and CDR2 is YFSETQ in the germline V gene. Trimming took 1 base from V and 3 from J; bases not matched to a gene: 4. DNA of the CDR3: TGCGCCAGCAGCTTGACAGGGGCTGGCTACGAGCAGTACTTC. Encoded protein: CASSLTGAGYEQYF.

This clone was seen a handful of times. Here the CDR3 DNA reads TGTGCCAGCAGCCAAGGCGCGGGACAGGGTCAAGGCTACACCTTC. Translated: CASSQGAGQGQGYTF. The chain carries TRBV4-2 and TRBJ1-2; 9 bases match TRBD1. Trimming at V came to 1 base and at J to 8 bases, leaving 8 bases not matched to a gene. Germline-derived CDR1 and CDR2 are LGHNA and YNFKEQ. The CDR3 is made up of 15 amino acids.